This TCR beta chain was sequenced for a study of T cells in Graves' hyperthyroidism and ophthalmopathy. RNA transcripts served as the template for amplifying TCR beta CDR3 regions. HTBI primers drove first-round RT-PCR of the TCR CDR3. TCRdb re-analysed the multiplex PCR reads in MiXCR, keeping a single row per CDR3 protein. The sample includes a few hundred thousand distinct CDR3 sequences, around 15% of them seen just once. This clonotype came up a few times. Material for sequencing was blood. The TCR comes from a woman in her 40s with Graves' ophthalmopathy.

The CDR3 loop reads CASSPPAQPKNTGELFF. In nucleotides, the CDR3 is TGTGCCAGCTCACCACCGGCACAACCTAAGAACACCGGGGAGCTGTTTTTT. V is TRBV7-3 and J is TRBJ2-2; no firm D call. The V gene lost 8 bases and the J gene lost 1 base, with 20 bases spanning the gap. Per germline, CDR1 SGHTA and CDR2 FQGTGA. This CDR3 has 17 amino acids.